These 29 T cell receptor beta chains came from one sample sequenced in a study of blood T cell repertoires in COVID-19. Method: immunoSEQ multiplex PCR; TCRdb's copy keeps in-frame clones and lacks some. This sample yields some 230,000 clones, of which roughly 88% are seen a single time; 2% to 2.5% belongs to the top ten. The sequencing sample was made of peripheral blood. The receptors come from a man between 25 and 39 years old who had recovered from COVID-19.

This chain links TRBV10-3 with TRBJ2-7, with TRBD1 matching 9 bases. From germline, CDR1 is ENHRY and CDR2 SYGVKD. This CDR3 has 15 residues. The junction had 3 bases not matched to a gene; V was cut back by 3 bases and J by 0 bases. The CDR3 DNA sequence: TGTGCCATCAGTGATTCGGACAGGGGCTCCTACGAGCAGTACTTC. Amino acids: CAISDSDRGSYEQYF.

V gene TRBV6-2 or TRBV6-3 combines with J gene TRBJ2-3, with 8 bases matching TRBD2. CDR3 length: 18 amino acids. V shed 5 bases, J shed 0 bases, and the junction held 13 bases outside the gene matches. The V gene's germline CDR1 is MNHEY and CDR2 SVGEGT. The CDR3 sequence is CASSNTGGGPLSTDTQYF. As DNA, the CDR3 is TGTGCCAGCAGTAATACTGGCGGGGGGCCCCTAAGCACAGATACGCAGTATTTT.

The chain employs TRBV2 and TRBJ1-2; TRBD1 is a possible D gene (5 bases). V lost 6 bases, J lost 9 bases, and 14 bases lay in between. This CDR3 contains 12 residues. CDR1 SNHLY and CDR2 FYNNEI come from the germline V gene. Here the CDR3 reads CASRKDIGSYTF. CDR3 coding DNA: TGTGCCAGCAGAAAGGACATCGGAAGCTACACCTTC.

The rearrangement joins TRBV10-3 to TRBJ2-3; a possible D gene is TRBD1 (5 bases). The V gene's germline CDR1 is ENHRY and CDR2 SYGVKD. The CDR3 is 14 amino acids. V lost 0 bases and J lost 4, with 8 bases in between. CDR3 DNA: TGTGCCATCAGTGAGTCGGAACAGGCAGATACGCAGTATTTT. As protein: CAISESEQADTQYF.

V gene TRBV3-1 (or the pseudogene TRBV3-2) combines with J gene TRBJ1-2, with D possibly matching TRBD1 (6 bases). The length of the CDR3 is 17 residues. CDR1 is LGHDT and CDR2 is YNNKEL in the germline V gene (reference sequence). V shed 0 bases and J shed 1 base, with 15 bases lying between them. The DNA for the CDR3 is TGTGCCAGCAGCCAAGAAAGAGGGGGGACTAATAACTATGGCTACACCTTC. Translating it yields CASSQERGGTNNYGYTF.

The CDR3 loop reads CASSVAAGGSYSTDTQYF. The DNA for the CDR3 is TGTGCCAGCAGCGTAGCAGCGGGGGGCTCCTATAGCACAGATACGCAGTATTTT. This chain joins TRBV9 and TRBJ2-3; 9 bases map to TRBD2. Trimming cost V 0 bases and J 0 bases; bases outside gene matches: 8. The germline V gene encodes CDR1 SGDLS and CDR2 YYNGEE. The CDR3 consists of 18 residues.

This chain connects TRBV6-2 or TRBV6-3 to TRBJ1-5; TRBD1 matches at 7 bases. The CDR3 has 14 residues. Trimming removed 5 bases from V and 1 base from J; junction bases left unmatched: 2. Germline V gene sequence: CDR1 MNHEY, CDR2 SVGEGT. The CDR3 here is CASSPQGSNQPQHF. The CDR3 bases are TGTGCCAGCAGTCCACAGGGGAGCAATCAGCCCCAGCATTTT.

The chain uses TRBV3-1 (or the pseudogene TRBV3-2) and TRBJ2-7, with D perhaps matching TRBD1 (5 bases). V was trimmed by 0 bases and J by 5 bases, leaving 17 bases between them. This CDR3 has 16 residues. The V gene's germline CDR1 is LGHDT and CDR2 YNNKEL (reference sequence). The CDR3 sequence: CASSQDSPGILNEQYF. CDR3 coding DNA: TGTGCCAGCAGCCAAGATTCCCCAGGGATTTTAAACGAGCAGTACTTC.

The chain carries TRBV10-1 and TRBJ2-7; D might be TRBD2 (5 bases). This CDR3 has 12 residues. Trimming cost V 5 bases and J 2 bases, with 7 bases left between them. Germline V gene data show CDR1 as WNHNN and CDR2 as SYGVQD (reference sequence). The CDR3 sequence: CASSRTAYEQYF. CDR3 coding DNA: TGCGCCAGCAGTAGGACTGCCTACGAGCAGTACTTC.

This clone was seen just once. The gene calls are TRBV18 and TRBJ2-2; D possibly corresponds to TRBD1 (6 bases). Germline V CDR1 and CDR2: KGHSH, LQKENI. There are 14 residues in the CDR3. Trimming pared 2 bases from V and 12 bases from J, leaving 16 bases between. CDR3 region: CASSPTGSRSQLFF. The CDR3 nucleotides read TGTGCCAGCTCACCAACAGGGTCCCGATCGCAGCTGTTTTTT.

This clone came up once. DNA for the CDR3: TGCGCCAGCCGTCTCGTGGGGGGACTCCAAGAGACCCAGTACTTC. Its protein is CASRLVGGLQETQYF. J is TRBJ2-5 and V is TRBV4-1, with D possibly TRBD2 on 6 matching bases. Looked up from germline, CDR1 is MGHRA and CDR2 is YSYEKL. The V end lost 8 bases, the J end lost 1 base, and 17 bases lay between the germline ends. The CDR3 loop spans 15 amino acids.

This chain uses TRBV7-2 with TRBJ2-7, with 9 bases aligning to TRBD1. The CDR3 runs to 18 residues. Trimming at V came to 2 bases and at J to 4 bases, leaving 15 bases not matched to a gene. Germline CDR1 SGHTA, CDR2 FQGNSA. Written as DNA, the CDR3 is TGTGCCAGCAGCTTAATGCCGGGACAGGGACGTTGGCTGTACGAGCAGTACTTC. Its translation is CASSLMPGQGRWLYEQYF. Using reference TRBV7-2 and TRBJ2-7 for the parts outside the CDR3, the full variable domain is GAGVSQSPSNKVTEKGKDVELRCDPISGHTALYWYRQSLGQGLEFLIYFQGNSAPDKSGLPSDRFSAERTGGSVSTLTIQRTQQEDSAVYLCASSLMPGQGRWLYEQYFGPGTRLTVT.

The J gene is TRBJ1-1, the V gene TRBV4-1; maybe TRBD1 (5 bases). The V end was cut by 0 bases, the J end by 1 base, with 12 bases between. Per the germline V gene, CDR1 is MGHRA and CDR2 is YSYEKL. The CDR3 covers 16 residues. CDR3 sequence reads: CASSQEQTVQNTEAFF. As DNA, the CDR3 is TGCGCCAGCAGCCAAGAGCAGACAGTCCAGAACACTGAAGCTTTCTTT.

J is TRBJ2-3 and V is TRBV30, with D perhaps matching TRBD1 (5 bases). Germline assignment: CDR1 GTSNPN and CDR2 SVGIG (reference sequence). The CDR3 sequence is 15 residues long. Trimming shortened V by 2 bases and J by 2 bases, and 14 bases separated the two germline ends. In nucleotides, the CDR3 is TGTGCCTGGAGTTTGACACGGACAATCACAGATACGCAGTATTTT. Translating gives CAWSLTRTITDTQYF.

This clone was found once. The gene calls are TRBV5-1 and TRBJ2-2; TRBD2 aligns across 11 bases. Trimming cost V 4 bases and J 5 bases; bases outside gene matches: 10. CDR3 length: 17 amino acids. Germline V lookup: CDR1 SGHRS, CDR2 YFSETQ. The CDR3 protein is CASSHILAGVSTGELFF. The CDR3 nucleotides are TGCGCCAGCAGCCACATACTAGCGGGGGTATCAACCGGGGAGCTGTTTTTT. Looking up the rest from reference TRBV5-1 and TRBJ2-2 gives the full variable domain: KAGVTQTPRYLIKTRGQQVTLSCSPISGHRSVSWYQQTPGQGLQFLFEYFSETQRNKGNFPGRFSGRQFSNSRSEMNVSTLELGDSALYLCASSHILAGVSTGELFFGEGSRLTVL.

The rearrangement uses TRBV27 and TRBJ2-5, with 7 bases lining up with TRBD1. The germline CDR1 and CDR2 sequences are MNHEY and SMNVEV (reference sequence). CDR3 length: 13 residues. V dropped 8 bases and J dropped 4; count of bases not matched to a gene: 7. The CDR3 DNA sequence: TGTGCCAGCTCCTCGAGGGGGCCAGAGACCCAGTACTTC. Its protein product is CASSSRGPETQYF.

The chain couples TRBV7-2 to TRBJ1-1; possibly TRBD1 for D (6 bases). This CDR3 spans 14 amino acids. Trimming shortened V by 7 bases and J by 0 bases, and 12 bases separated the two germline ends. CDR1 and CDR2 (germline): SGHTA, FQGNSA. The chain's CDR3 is CASTLQGLNTEAFF. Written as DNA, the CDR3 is TGTGCCAGCACCCTACAGGGTTTGAACACTGAAGCTTTCTTT.

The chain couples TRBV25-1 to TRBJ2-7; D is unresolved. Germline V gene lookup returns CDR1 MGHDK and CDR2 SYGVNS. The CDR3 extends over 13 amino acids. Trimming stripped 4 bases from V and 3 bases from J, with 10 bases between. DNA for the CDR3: TGTGCCAGCAGTGTTACTTCGATCTACGAGCAGTACTTC. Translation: CASSVTSIYEQYF.

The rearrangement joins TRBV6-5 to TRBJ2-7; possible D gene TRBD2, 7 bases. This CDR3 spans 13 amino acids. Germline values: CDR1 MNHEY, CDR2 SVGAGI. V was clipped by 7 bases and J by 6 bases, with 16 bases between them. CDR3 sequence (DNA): TGTGCCAGCATAATTACGGGGGGCGCCGAGCAGTACTTC. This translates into CASIITGGAEQYF.

The CDR3 spells CASSLQGGYYGYTF. The CDR3 DNA reads as TGTGCCAGCAGCCTACAAGGGGGCTACTATGGCTACACCTTC. The chain links TRBV3-1 (or the pseudogene TRBV3-2) to TRBJ1-2, with 7 bases identical to TRBD1. Germline V CDR1 and CDR2: LGHDT, YNNKEL (reference sequence). This CDR3 region has 14 residues. J lost 3 bases, V lost 4 bases, and 5 bases had no gene match.

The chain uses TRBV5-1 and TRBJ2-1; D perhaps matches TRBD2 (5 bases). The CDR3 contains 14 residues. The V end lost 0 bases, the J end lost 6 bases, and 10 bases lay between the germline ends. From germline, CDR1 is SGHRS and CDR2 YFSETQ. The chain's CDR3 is CASSLEGLGNEQFF. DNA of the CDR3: TGCGCCAGCAGCTTGGAAGGACTTGGCAATGAGCAGTTCTTC.

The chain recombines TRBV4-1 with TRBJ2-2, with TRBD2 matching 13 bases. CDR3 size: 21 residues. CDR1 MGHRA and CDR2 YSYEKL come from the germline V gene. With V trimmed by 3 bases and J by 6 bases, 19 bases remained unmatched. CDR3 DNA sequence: TGCGCCAGCAGCCAGCCGCGTGCCGGGACTAGCGGGAAGTGGGGGTCCGGGGAGCTGTTTTTT. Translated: CASSQPRAGTSGKWGSGELFF.

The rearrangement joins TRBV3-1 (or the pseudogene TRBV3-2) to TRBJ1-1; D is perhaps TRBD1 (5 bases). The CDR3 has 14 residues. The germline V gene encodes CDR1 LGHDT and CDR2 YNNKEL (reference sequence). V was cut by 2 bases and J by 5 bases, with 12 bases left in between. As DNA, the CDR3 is TGTGCCAGCAGCCAACAGGGCTTTCAAACTGAAGCTTTCTTT. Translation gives CASSQQGFQTEAFF.

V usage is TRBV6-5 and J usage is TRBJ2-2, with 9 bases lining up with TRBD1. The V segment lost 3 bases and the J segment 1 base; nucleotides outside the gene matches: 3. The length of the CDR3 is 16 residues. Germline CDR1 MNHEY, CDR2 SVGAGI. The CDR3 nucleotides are TGTGCCAGCAGTTATCCGGACAGGGGGAACACCGGGGAGCTGTTTTTT. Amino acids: CASSYPDRGNTGELFF.

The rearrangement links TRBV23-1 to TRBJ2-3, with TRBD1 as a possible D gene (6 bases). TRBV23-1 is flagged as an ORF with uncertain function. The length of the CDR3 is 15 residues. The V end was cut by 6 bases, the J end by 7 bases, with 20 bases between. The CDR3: CASRDRDTPPNTQYF. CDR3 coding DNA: TGCGCCAGCAGGGACCGGGACACCCCTCCAAATACGCAGTATTTT.

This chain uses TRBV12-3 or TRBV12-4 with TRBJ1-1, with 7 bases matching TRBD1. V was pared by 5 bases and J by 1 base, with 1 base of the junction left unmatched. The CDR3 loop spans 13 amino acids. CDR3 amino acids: CASSGQENTEAFF. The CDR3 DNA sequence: TGTGCCAGCAGTGGACAGGAGAACACTGAAGCTTTCTTT.

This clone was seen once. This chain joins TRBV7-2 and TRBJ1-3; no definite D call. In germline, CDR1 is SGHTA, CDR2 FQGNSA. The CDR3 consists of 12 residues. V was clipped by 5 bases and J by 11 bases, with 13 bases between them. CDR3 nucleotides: TGTGCCAGCAGCCCTGGCCCGGAGGCCATATATTTT. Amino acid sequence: CASSPGPEAIYF.

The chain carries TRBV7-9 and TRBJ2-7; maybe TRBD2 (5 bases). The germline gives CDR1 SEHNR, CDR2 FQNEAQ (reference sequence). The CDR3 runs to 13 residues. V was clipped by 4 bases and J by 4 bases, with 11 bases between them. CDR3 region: CASSSLSGYEQYF. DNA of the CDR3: TGTGCCAGCAGCTCTCTTTCGGGGTACGAGCAGTACTTC.

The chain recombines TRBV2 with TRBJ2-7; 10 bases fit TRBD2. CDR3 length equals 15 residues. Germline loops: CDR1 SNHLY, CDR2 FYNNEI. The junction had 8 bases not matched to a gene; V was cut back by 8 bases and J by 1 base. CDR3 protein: CASSLIAGGSYEQYF. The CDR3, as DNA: TGTGCCAGCTCCCTGATAGCGGGGGGTTCCTACGAGCAGTACTTC.